Below, 25 T cell receptor beta chains from the same sample are listed, as sequenced in a study of cytomegalovirus exposure and HLA in healthy donors. The PCR ran on 60 Vbeta and 13 Jbeta primers. Clones were sequenced by immunoSEQ multiplex PCR, and TCRdb holds only the in-frame ones, with some missing. In the table there are about 110,000 clones, 15% of which are singletons. The sample was PBMCs. The receptors originated from a woman aged 18-30 years in good health and CMV-seronegative.

The table lists this clone with a few counts. The J gene is TRBJ2-1, the V gene TRBV11-3, with TRBD1 identical over 9 bases. CDR1 and CDR2 (germline): SGHNT, YENEEA. The CDR3 covers 15 residues. V dropped 5 bases and J dropped 8; count of bases not matched to a gene: 10. CDR3 nucleotide sequence: TGTGCCAGCAGCCTCCTTGGACAGGGGTTCCATGAGCAGTTCTTC. Amino acid sequence: CASSLLGQGFHEQFF. The complete variable domain, with remaining parts taken from reference TRBV11-3 and TRBJ2-1, reads EAGVVQSPRYKIIEKKQPVAFWCNPISGHNTLYWYLQNLGQGPELLIRYENEEAVDDSQLPKDRFSAERLKGVDSTLKIQPAELGDSAVYLCASSLLGQGFHEQFFGPGTRLTVL.

J is TRBJ2-2 and V is TRBV5-1, with D perhaps TRBD2 (7 bases). Germline lookup yields CDR1 SGHRS and CDR2 YFSETQ. Trimming left V 2 bases short and J 5 bases short, with 28 bases between. The CDR3 has 20 residues. The CDR3 bases are TGCGCCAGCAGCTTACTGCGGGGGCGAGGAAGCGGGGAAAGGACCGGGGAGCTGTTTTTT. Protein sequence: CASSLLRGRGSGERTGELFF.

The table lists this clone with a few counts. The gene calls are TRBV10-1 and TRBJ2-7, with 11 nucleotides matching TRBD2. V lost 6 bases and J lost 6; bases outside the gene matches: 7. The CDR3 consists of 14 residues. Germline V gene data show CDR1 as WNHNN and CDR2 as SYGVQD (reference sequence). CDR3 residues: CASSPGTSGFEQYF. CDR3 coding DNA: TGCGCCAGCAGCCCCGGGACTAGCGGCTTCGAGCAGTACTTC.

The chain carries TRBV5-1 and TRBJ2-2, with TRBD1 as a possible D gene (5 bases). Germline CDR1 is SGHRS and CDR2 is YFSETQ. The CDR3 totals 16 residues. V was shortened by 0 bases and J by 2 bases, with 11 bases between the two germline ends. In DNA form, the CDR3 reads TGCGCCAGCAGCTTGGCCTGGCAGGGTAACACCGGGGAGCTGTTTTTT. It specifies CASSLAWQGNTGELFF.

The chain carries TRBV15 and TRBJ1-2; D ambiguous. The CDR3 spans 15 residues. Trimming took off 1 base at V and 4 bases at J, with 13 bases between the two ends. Germline values: CDR1 LNHNV, CDR2 YYDKDF (reference sequence). CDR3 residues: CATSRGMPLGYGYTF. The CDR3 DNA is TGTGCCACCAGCAGAGGAATGCCGCTAGGCTATGGCTACACCTTC.

This clone was picked up a small number of times. The rearrangement uses TRBV9 and TRBJ2-1; the match to TRBD2 covers 9 bases. Germline CDR1 SGDLS, CDR2 YYNGEE. The junction had 18 bases not matched to a gene; V was cut back by 3 bases and J by 8 bases. The CDR3 runs to 18 residues. Written as DNA, the CDR3 is TGTGCCAGCAGCGCCAAATTTGGGGGGACTAGCTGGGAGGATGAGCAGTTCTTC. Its translation is CASSAKFGGTSWEDEQFF.

This chain connects TRBV7-9 to TRBJ1-1; 7 nucleotides align to TRBD1. CDR3 length: 12 amino acids. V was clipped by 6 bases and J by 4 bases; unmatched bases: 2. Germline V gives CDR1 SEHNR, CDR2 FQNEAQ (reference sequence). This CDR3 is CASSPGGTEAFF. The CDR3 region has the DNA TGTGCCAGCAGTCCAGGGGGCACTGAAGCTTTCTTT.

This clone has just a few counts. This chain connects TRBV27 to TRBJ2-7; TRBD2 matches 8 bases. CDR1 and CDR2 (germline): MNHEY, SMNVEV (reference sequence). The CDR3 loop spans 18 amino acids. V lost 5 bases and J lost 0; bases outside the gene matches: 15. The CDR3 here is CASSVGSSGRFNSYEQYF. Written as DNA, the CDR3 is TGTGCCAGCAGTGTCGGCTCCAGCGGGAGATTCAACTCCTACGAGCAGTACTTC.

The V and J genes are TRBV2 and TRBJ1-1; TRBD1 might be the D (6 bases). V dropped 3 bases and J dropped 4 bases, with 12 bases sitting between them. In germline, CDR1 is SNHLY, CDR2 FYNNEI. This CDR3 comprises 14 residues. The DNA of the CDR3 is TGTGCCAGCAGTGACAGGGGTTCCGGCACTGAAGCTTTCTTT. It translates to CASSDRGSGTEAFF.

This chain uses TRBV7-8 with TRBJ2-7, with TRBD2 matching 10 bases. This CDR3 has 14 amino acids. Per germline, CDR1 SGHVS and CDR2 FQNEAQ. With 5 bases clipped from V and 5 bases from J, the junction kept 6 bases outside the gene matches. This chain's CDR3 is CASSLRLAGDEQYF. The CDR3 DNA follows: TGTGCCAGCAGCCTGCGGCTAGCGGGGGACGAGCAGTACTTC. The full variable domain, completed using reference TRBV7-8 and TRBJ2-7, is GAGVSQSPRYKVAKRGQDVALRCDPISGHVSLFWYQQALGQGPEFLTYFQNEAQLDKSGLPSDRFFAERPEGSVSTLKIQRTQQEDSAVYLCASSLRLAGDEQYFGPGTRLTVT.

In DNA form, the CDR3 reads TGCAGCGTACGGACAGGGATTAATGAAAAACTGTTTTTT. Protein: CSVRTGINEKLFF. The chain links TRBV29-1 to TRBJ1-4, with 8 nucleotides matching TRBD1. V shed 6 bases, J shed 4 bases, and the junction held 4 bases outside the gene matches. The CDR3 totals 13 residues. The germline gives CDR1 SQVTM, CDR2 ANQGSEA.

This clone showed up just a few times. This CDR3 is CASSLVGETGVREKLFF. The CDR3 bases are TGTGCCAGCAGCTTAGTTGGTGAGACAGGGGTTCGGGAAAAACTGTTTTTT. The rearrangement links TRBV7-2 to TRBJ1-4; 8 bases are a match to TRBD1. Germline-derived CDR1 and CDR2 are SGHTA and FQGNSA. The ends lost 1 base at V and 8 bases at J; junction bases unmatched: 12. The CDR3 length is 17 residues.

The rearrangement links TRBV4-2 to TRBJ2-1, with 10 bases lining up with TRBD2. Germline V lookup: CDR1 LGHNA, CDR2 YNFKEQ. The CDR3 covers 15 residues. Trimming removed 4 bases from V and 5 bases from J; junction bases left unmatched: 5. The CDR3 here is CASSLLAGVDNEQFF. The CDR3 bases are TGTGCCAGCAGCCTCCTAGCGGGAGTGGACAATGAGCAGTTCTTC.

The chain combines TRBV7-7 with TRBJ2-1, with 7 nucleotides matching TRBD1. This CDR3 is 16 amino acids long. The germline V gene has CDR1 SSHAT and CDR2 FNYEAQ (reference sequence). With V trimmed by 5 bases and J by 6 bases, 13 bases remained unmatched. CDR3 DNA: TGTGCCAGCAGCCCCTATGGAGGACAGGCGGGCAATGAGCAGTTCTTC. It encodes CASSPYGGQAGNEQFF.

This clone was counted only a few times. The J gene is TRBJ1-4, the V gene TRBV6-5; TRBD1 is a possible D gene (5 bases). The CDR3 runs to 14 residues. Per the germline V gene, CDR1 is MNHEY and CDR2 is SVGAGI. V shed 5 bases and J shed 8 bases, with 15 bases lying between them. The CDR3 here is CASSEGRGDEKLFF. CDR3 in DNA: TGTGCCAGCAGTGAAGGAAGGGGTGACGAAAAACTGTTTTTT.

The genes are TRBV7-2 and TRBJ1-1, with D unresolved. V was trimmed by 3 bases and J by 1 base, leaving 12 bases between them. Germline V gene lookup returns CDR1 SGHTA and CDR2 FQGNSA. This CDR3 region has 15 residues. The chain's CDR3 is CASSFVRGGNTEAFF. The CDR3 DNA reads TGTGCCAGCAGCTTCGTCCGCGGAGGGAACACTGAAGCTTTCTTT. Combining the CDR3 with reference TRBV7-2 and TRBJ1-1 gives the whole variable domain GAGVSQSPSNKVTEKGKDVELRCDPISGHTALYWYRQSLGQGLEFLIYFQGNSAPDKSGLPSDRFSAERTGGSVSTLTIQRTQQEDSAVYLCASSFVRGGNTEAFFGQGTRLTVV.

This clone has just a few counts. J is TRBJ2-7 and V is TRBV30; possible D gene TRBD1, 6 bases. This CDR3 has 13 amino acids. CDR1 and CDR2 from the germline V gene are GTSNPN and SVGIG (reference sequence). V lost 2 bases and J 7 bases, leaving 15 bases between the germline ends. The CDR3 reads CAWSHRAPREQYF. The DNA of the CDR3 is TGTGCCTGGAGTCACAGGGCCCCTCGGGAGCAGTACTTC.

This rearrangement joins TRBV4-1 to TRBJ2-7, with unresolved D. Trimming took off 2 bases at V and 3 bases at J, with 14 bases between the two ends. Germline V gene data show CDR1 as MGHRA and CDR2 as YSYEKL. The CDR3 is made up of 15 amino acids. CDR3: CASSQSPWRHYEQYF. The CDR3 DNA follows: TGCGCCAGCAGCCAATCCCCGTGGCGGCACTACGAGCAGTACTTC.

CDR3 coding DNA: TGTGCCAGCAGCTTCGGGACAGGAAGTGATAGCTACGAGCAGTACTTC. Residues: CASSFGTGSDSYEQYF. The chain links TRBV11-1 to TRBJ2-7; 8 bases fit TRBD1. J gave up 3 bases and V 3 bases, and 10 bases lay outside the gene matches. Germline V gene lookup returns CDR1 SGHAT and CDR2 FQDESV (reference sequence). The CDR3 totals 16 residues.

This clone has a handful of counts. This chain links TRBV28 with TRBJ1-5; D gene ambiguous. V was trimmed by 6 bases and J by 4 bases, leaving 7 bases between them. CDR1 is MDHEN and CDR2 is SYDVKM in the germline V gene. The CDR3 consists of 12 residues. CDR3 bases: TGTGCCAGCAGCCCCTCGAATCAGCCCCAGCATTTT. It translates to CASSPSNQPQHF. The complete variable domain, with remaining parts taken from reference TRBV28 and TRBJ1-5, reads DVKVTQSSRYLVKRTGEKVFLECVQDMDHENMFWYRQDPGLGLRLIYFSYDVKMKEKGDIPEGYSVSREKKERFSLILESASTNQTSMYLCASSPSNQPQHFGDGTRLSIL.

The gene calls are TRBV5-1 and TRBJ2-5; 10 bases map to TRBD2. CDR3 length equals 17 residues. CDR1 SGHRS and CDR2 YFSETQ come from the germline V gene. V lost 2 bases, J lost 1 base, and 8 bases stayed unmatched. CDR3 protein: CASSLTETSGPQETQYF. In nucleotides, the CDR3 is TGCGCCAGCAGCTTAACCGAGACTAGCGGGCCCCAAGAGACCCAGTACTTC.

The chain uses TRBV15 and TRBJ2-3; D gene ambiguous. V gave up 8 bases and J gave up 6 bases, with 6 bases separating them. The length of the CDR3 is 10 residues. CDR1 and CDR2 from the germline V gene are LNHNV and YYDKDF (reference sequence). CDR3 sequence reads: CATPRDTQYF. The CDR3 coding sequence is TGTGCCACCCCCAGGGATACGCAGTATTTT.

In this sample, this clone turned up a few times. J is TRBJ2-5 and V is TRBV5-6; D not resolved. Gene TRBJ2-7 matches the end of the DNA better, so the J call may be wrong. The CDR3 sequence is 15 residues long. Per germline, CDR1 SGHDT and CDR2 YYEEEE. The DNA of the CDR3 is TGTGCCAGCAGCTTGGGAGGCTTCGATTCCTACGAGCAGTACTTC. It encodes CASSLGGFDSYEQYF.

The rearrangement uses TRBV9 and TRBJ2-7, with 10 bases lining up with TRBD2. This CDR3 is 15 amino acids long. V lost 4 bases to trimming and J lost 7 bases; unmatched junction nucleotides: 11. The V gene's germline CDR1 is SGDLS and CDR2 YYNGEE. CDR3 in DNA: TGTGCCAGCAGCACCCGAGCGGGAGGGCCGGGAGAGCAGTACTTC. Translating it yields CASSTRAGGPGEQYF.

The J gene is TRBJ2-3, the V gene TRBV4-3; 10 bases agree with TRBD1. With 2 bases clipped from V and 5 bases from J, the junction kept 4 bases outside the gene matches. CDR1 and CDR2 from the germline V gene are LGHNA and YSLEER. This CDR3 has 15 amino acids. The CDR3 is CASSQRQGAEDTQYF. DNA for the CDR3: TGCGCCAGCAGCCAACGACAGGGGGCAGAAGATACGCAGTATTTT.